This T cell receptor beta chain stems from a study of TIL therapy for anti-PD-1-resistant metastatic lung cancer. Study details: By whole-exome sequencing, median non-synonymous tumor mutation burden was around 1.5 mutations per megabase.

V was clipped by 11 bases and J by 2 bases, with 22 bases between them. Germline V gene lookup returns CDR1 ENHRY and CDR2 SYGVKD. This CDR3 is 15 amino acids long. Time point indicated: pre-treatment sample, taken before nivolumab and TIL therapy. The tumor samples were excised metastases, mostly pleural nodules or supraclavicular lymph nodes. This was the immunoSEQ v3 assay. Sequencing used immunoSEQ multiplex PCR; TCRdb keeps in-frame clones, though not all of them. The data hold more than 20,000 clones, with approximately 57% observed a single time. Specimen: tumor tissue, collected at baseline. The sequence was obtained from a woman between 30 and 80 years old with non-small cell lung cancer. V usage is TRBV10-3 and J usage is TRBJ2-7; the D gene is possibly TRBD1 (6 bases). DNA of the CDR3: TGTGCCTCCGCCCTGGGGGCAGACGAAACCTACGAGCAGTACTTC. Translated, it gives CASALGADETYEQYF.